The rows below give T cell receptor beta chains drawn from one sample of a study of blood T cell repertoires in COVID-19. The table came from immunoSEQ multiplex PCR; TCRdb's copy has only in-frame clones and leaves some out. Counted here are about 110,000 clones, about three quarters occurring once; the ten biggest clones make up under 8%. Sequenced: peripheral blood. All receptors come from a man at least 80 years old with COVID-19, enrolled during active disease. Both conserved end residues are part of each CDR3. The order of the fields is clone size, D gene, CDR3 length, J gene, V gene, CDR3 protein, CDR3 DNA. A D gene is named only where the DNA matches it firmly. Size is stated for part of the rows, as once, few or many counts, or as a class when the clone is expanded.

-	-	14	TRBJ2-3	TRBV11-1	CASRLNRDTDTQYF	TGTGCCAGCAGGCTCAACAGGGACACAGATACGCAGTATTTT
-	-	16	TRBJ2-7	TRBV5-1	CASSLAAAPPPGEQYF	TGCGCCAGCAGCTTGGCCGCCGCTCCTCCACCGGGGGAGCAGTACTTC
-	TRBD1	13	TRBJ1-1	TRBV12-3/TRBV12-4	CASSLTGETEAFF	TGTGCCAGCAGTCTTACAGGGGAAACTGAAGCTTTCTTT
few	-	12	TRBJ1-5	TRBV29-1	CSVRSGSGPQHF	TGCAGCGTTCGCAGTGGTTCGGGACCCCAGCATTTT
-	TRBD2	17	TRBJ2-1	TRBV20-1	CSASRLAGALLDNEQFF	TGCAGTGCTAGTCGTCTTGCGGGAGCCCTTCTTGACAATGAGCAGTTCTTC
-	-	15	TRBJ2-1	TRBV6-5	CASIDRRGSYNEQFF	TGTGCCAGCATCGACCGAAGAGGTTCCTACAATGAGCAGTTCTTC
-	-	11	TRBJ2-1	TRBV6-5	CASSGPNEQFF	TGTGCCAGCAGCGGTCCGAATGAGCAGTTCTTC
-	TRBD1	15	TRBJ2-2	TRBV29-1	CSVARDSGNTGELFF	TGCAGCGTCGCCCGGGACAGTGGGAACACCGGGGAGCTGTTTTTT
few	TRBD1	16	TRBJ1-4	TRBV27	CASSPITGGTNEKLFF	TGTGCCAGCAGTCCCATTACAGGGGGCACTAATGAAAAACTGTTTTTT
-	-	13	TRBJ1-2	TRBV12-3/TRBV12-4	CASSFLGGGGYTF	TGTGCCAGCAGTTTCCTGGGAGGTGGAGGCTACACCTTC
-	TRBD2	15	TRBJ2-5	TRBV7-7	CASSSTLAVGETQYF	TGTGCTAGCAGCTCCACACTAGCGGTGGGGGAGACCCAGTACTTC
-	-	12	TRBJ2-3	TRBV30	CAWILESDTQYF	TGTGCCTGGATTCTGGAGTCCGATACGCAGTATTTT
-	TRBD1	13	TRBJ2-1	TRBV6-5	CASSYSRDRGQFF	TGTGCCAGCAGTTACTCCCGGGACAGGGGGCAGTTCTTC
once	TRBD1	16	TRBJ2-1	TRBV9	CASSLPGTDHNNEQFF	TGTGCCAGCAGCCTTCCCGGGACAGACCACAACAATGAGCAGTTCTTC
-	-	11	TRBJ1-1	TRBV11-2	CASNLYREAFF	TGTGCCAGCAACCTATACAGGGAAGCTTTCTTT
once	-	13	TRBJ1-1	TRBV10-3	CAINDRMNTEAFF	TGTGCCATCAACGACAGAATGAACACTGAAGCTTTCTTT
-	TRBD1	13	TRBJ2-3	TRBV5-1	CASSSRQGITQYF	TGCGCCAGCAGTTCCCGACAGGGCATTACGCAGTATTTT
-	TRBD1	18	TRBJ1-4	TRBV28	CASSSRDRASVGNEKLFF	TGTGCCAGCAGTTCCCGGGACAGGGCTTCCGTTGGTAATGAAAAACTGTTTTTT
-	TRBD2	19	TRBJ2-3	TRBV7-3	CASSPTFYVLAGASDTQYF	TGTGCCAGCAGCCCAACTTTTTACGTGTTAGCGGGAGCATCTGATACGCAGTATTTT
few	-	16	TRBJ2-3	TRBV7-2	CASSASRGRSTDTQYF	TGTGCCAGCAGCGCGAGCAGGGGCAGGAGCACAGATACGCAGTATTTT
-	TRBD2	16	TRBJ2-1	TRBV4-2	CASSQDGSGRADEQFF	TGTGCCAGCAGCCAAGATGGTAGCGGGAGGGCCGATGAGCAGTTCTTC
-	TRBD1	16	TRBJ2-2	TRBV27	CASSPRTGTNTGELFF	TGTGCCAGCAGTCCTCGGACAGGGACGAACACCGGGGAGCTGTTTTTT
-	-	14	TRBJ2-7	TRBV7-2	CASSLSEGPYEQYF	TGTGCCAGCAGCTTGTCGGAGGGGCCCTACGAGCAGTACTTC
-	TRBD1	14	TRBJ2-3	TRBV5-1	CASSRRQGRDTQYF	TGCGCCAGCAGCCGTCGACAGGGTAGAGATACGCAGTATTTT
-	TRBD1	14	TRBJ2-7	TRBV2	CASARGPSSYEQYF	TGTGCCAGCGCCAGGGGGCCCAGCTCCTACGAGCAGTACTTC
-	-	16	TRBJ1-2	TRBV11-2	CASSPSRAGQSYGYTF	TGTGCCAGCAGCCCATCGCGCGCCGGACAGAGCTATGGCTACACCTTC
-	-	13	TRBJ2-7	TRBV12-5	CASALDSTYEQYF	TGTGCTAGTGCCCTGGACAGCACCTACGAGCAGTACTTC